This T cell receptor (beta chain) was sequenced during a study of blood T cell repertoires in COVID-19. At the level of the study: The origin of the acute and convalescent COVID-19 samples was the United States, Italy and Spain. Sample material is recorded as cDNA or gDNA derived from T cells, B-cell-depleted T cells, or PBMCs.

Germline CDR1 reads SGHTA; CDR2 reads FQGNSA. CDR3 length: 16 residues. V dropped 2 bases and J dropped 4; count of bases not matched to a gene: 7. Only in-frame clones appear in the TCRdb table, and some are missing; sequencing was by immunoSEQ multiplex PCR. The table lists approximately 280,000 clones, around 83% of them singletons, with about 5% in the top ten. This clone appeared many times. The sample consisted of PBMCs or T cells enriched from blood (not recorded which). This TCR was recovered from a man aged 35 to 55 who had been exposed to COVID-19. The rearrangement links TRBV7-2 to TRBJ2-3; 9 nucleotides align to TRBD2. The CDR3 here is CASSLSSGRFADTQYF. Written as DNA, the CDR3 is TGTGCCAGCAGCTTATCGAGCGGGAGGTTCGCAGATACGCAGTATTTT.